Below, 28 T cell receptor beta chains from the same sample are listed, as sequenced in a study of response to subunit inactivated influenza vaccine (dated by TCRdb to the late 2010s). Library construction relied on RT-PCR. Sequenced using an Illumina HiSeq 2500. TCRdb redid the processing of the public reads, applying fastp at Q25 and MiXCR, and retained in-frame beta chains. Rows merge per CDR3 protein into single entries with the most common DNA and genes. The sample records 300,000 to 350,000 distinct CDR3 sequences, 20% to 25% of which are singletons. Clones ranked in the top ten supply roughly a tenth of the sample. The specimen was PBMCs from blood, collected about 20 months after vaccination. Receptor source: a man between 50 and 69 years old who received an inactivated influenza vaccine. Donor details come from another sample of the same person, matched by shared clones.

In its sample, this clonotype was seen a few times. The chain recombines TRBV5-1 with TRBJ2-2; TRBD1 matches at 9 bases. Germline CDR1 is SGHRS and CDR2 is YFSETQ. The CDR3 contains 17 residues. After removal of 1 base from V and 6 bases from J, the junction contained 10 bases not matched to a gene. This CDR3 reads CASSLKTGTGTAGELFF. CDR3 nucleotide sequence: TGCGCCAGCAGCTTGAAAACCGGGACAGGGACGGCCGGGGAGCTGTTTTTT.

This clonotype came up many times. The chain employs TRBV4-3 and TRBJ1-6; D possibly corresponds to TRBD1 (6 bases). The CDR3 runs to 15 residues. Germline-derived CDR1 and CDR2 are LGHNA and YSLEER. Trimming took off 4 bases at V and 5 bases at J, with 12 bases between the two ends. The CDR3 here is CASSRAGDHNSPLHF. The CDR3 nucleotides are TGCGCCAGCAGCCGAGCAGGGGACCATAATTCACCCCTCCACTTT.

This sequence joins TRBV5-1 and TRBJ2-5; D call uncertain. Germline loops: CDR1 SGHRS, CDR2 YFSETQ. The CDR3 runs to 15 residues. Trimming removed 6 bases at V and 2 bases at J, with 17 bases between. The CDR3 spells CASKNMGRVQETQYF. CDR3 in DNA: TGCGCCAGCAAAAACATGGGCAGAGTACAAGAGACCCAGTACTTC.

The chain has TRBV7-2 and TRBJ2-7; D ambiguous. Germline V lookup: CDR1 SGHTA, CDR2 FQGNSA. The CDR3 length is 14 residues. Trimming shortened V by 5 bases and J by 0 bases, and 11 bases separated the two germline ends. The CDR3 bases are TGTGCCAGCAGCGACACATCCCACTCCTACGAGCAGTACTTC. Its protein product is CASSDTSHSYEQYF. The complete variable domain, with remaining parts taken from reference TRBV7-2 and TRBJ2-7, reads GAGVSQSPSNKVTEKGKDVELRCDPISGHTALYWYRQSLGQGLEFLIYFQGNSAPDKSGLPSDRFSAERTGGSVSTLTIQRTQQEDSAVYLCASSDTSHSYEQYFGPGTRLTVT.

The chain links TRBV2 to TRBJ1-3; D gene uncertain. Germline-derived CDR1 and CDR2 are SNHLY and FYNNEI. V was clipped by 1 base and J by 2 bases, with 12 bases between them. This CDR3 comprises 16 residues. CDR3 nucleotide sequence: TGTGCCAGCAGTGAAGACGTGTGGGAAGCTGGAAACACCATATATTTT. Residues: CASSEDVWEAGNTIYF.

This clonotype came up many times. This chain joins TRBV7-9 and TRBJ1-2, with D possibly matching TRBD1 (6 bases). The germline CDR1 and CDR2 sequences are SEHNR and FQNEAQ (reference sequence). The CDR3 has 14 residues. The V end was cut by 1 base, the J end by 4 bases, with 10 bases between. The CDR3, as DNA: TGTGCCAGCAGCTTAGATGGGGGCAGCTATGGCTACACCTTC. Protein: CASSLDGGSYGYTF.

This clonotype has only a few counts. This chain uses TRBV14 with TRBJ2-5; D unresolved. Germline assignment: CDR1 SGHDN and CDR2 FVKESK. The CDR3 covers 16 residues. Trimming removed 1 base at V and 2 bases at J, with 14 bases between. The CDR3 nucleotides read TGTGCCAGCAGCCAAGGTTGGAGCGCGAAACAAGAGACCCAGTACTTC. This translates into CASSQGWSAKQETQYF.

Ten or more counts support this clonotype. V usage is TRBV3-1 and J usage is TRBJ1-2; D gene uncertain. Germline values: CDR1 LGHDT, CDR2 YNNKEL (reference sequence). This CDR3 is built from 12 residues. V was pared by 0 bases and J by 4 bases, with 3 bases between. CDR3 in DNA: TGTGCCAGCAGCCAAGAACGCTATGGCTACACCTTC. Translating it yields CASSQERYGYTF.

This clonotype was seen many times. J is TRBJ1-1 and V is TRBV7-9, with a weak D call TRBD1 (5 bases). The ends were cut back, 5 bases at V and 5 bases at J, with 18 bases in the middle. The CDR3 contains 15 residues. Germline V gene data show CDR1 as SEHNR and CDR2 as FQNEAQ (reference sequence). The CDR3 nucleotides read TGTGCCAGCAGCAGGGACCAGGTTCGGGGTACTGAAGCTTTCTTT. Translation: CASSRDQVRGTEAFF. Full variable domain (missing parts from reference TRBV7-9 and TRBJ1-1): DTGVSQNPRHKITKRGQNVTFRCDPISEHNRLYWYRQTLGQGPEFLTYFQNEAQLEKSRLLSDRFSAERPKGSFSTLEIQRTEQGDSAMYLCASSRDQVRGTEAFFGQGTRLTVV.

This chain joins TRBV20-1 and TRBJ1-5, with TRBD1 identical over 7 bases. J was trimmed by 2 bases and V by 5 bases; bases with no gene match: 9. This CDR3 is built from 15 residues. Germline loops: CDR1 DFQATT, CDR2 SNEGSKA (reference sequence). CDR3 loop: CSAFKTGARNQPQHF. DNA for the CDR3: TGCAGTGCTTTTAAAACAGGGGCCCGCAATCAGCCCCAGCATTTT.

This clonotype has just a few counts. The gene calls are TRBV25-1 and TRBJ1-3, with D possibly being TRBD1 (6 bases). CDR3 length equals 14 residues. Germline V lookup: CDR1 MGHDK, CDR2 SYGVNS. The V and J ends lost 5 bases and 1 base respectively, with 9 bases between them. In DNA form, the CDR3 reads TGTGCCAGCAGTAAGGGGGGATCTGGAAACACCATATATTTT. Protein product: CASSKGGSGNTIYF.

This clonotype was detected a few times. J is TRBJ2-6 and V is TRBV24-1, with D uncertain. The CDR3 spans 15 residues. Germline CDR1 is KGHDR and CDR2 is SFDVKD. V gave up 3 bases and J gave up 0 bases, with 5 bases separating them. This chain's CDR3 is CATSDALSGANVLTF. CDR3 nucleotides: TGTGCCACCAGTGATGCTCTCTCTGGGGCCAACGTCCTGACTTTC.

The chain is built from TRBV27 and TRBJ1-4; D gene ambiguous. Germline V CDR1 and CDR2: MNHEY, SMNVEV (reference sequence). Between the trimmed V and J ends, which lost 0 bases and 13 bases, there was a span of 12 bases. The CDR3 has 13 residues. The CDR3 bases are TGTGCCAGCAGTTTATCGGCGGGAATCGGACTGTTTTTT. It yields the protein CASSLSAGIGLFF.

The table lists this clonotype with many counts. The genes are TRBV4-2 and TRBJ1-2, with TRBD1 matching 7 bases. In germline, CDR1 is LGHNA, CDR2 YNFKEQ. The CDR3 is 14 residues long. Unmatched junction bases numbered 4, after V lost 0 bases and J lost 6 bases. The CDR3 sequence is CASSQEHRGHGYTF. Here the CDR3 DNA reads TGTGCCAGCAGCCAAGAGCACAGGGGCCATGGCTACACCTTC.

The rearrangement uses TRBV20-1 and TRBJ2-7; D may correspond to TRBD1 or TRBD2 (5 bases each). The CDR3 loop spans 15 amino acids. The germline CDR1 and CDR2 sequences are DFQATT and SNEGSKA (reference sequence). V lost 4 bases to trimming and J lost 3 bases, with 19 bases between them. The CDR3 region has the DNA TGCAGTGCTAAGACATCGGGACGGAACCTCTACGAGCAGTACTTC. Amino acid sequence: CSAKTSGRNLYEQYF.

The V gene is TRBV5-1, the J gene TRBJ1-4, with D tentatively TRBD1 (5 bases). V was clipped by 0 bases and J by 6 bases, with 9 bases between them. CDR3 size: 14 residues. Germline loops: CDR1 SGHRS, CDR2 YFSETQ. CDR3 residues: CASSLEGADEKLFF. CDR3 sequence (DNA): TGCGCCAGCAGCTTGGAAGGGGCGGATGAAAAACTGTTTTTT.

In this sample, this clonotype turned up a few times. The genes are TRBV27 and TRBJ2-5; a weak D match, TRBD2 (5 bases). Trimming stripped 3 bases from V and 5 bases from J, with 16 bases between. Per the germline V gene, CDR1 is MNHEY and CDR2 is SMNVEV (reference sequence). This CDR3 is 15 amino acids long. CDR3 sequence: CASSFQRSGRETQYF. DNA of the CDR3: TGTGCCAGCAGTTTTCAGCGGTCTGGCCGGGAGACCCAGTACTTC.

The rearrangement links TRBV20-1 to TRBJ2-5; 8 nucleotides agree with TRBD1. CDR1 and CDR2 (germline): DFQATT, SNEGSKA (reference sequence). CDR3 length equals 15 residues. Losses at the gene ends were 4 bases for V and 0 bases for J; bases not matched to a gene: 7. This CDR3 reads CSANPDRGHQETQYF. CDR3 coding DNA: TGCAGTGCTAACCCTGACAGGGGTCACCAAGAGACCCAGTACTTC.

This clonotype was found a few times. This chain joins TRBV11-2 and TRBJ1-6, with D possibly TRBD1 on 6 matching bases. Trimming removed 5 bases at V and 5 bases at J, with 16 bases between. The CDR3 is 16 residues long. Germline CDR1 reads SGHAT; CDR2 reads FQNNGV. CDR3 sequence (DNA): TGTGCCAGCAGCCTCCTCGGACAGACGGATAATTCACCCCTCCACTTT. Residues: CASSLLGQTDNSPLHF.

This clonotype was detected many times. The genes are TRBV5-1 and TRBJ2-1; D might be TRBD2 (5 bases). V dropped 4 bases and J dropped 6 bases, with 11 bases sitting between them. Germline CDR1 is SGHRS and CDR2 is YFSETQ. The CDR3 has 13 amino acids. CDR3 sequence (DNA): TGCGCCAGCAGCGAGGGCAATTCCAATGAGCAGTTCTTC. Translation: CASSEGNSNEQFF.

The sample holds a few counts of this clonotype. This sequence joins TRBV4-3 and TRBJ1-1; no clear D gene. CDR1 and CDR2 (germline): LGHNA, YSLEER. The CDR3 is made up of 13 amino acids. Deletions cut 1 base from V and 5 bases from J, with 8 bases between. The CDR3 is CASSQGGRTEAFF. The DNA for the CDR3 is TGCGCCAGCAGCCAAGGAGGGAGGACTGAAGCTTTCTTT.

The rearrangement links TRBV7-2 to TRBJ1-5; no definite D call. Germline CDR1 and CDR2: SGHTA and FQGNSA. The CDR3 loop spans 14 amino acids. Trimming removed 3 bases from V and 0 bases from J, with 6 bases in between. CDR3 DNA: TGTGCCAGCAGCTTCCAGTTTAGCAATCAGCCCCAGCATTTT. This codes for CASSFQFSNQPQHF.

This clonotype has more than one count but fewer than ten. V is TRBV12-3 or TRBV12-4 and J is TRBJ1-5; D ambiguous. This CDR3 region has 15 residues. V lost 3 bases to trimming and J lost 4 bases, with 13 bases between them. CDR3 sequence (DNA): TGTGCCAGCAGTTTTGGTCGGAAACCTAATCAGCCCCAGCATTTT. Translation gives CASSFGRKPNQPQHF.

CDR3 nucleotides: TGTGCCAGCGCCGTGGCGGGGGCGAGAACTGAAGCTTTCTTT. Translating it yields CASAVAGARTEAFF. V usage is TRBV7-9 and J usage is TRBJ1-1; weak D call: TRBD1 (6 bases). Germline assignment: CDR1 SEHNR and CDR2 FQNEAQ (reference sequence). The V and J ends lost 8 bases and 5 bases respectively, with 18 bases between them. This CDR3 has 14 amino acids.

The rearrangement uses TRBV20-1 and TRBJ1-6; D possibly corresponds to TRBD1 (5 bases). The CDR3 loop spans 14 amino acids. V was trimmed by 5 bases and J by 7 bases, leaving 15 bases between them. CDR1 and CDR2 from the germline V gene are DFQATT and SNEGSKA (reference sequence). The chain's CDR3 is CSAPDSKGNSPLHF. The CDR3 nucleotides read TGCAGTGCTCCAGACTCAAAGGGGAATTCACCCCTCCACTTT.

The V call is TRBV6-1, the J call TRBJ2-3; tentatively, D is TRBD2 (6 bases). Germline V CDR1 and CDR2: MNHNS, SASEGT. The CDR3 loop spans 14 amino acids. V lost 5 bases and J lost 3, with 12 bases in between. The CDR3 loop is CASSQGLSTDTQYF. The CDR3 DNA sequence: TGTGCCAGCAGTCAAGGACTAAGTACAGATACGCAGTATTTT.

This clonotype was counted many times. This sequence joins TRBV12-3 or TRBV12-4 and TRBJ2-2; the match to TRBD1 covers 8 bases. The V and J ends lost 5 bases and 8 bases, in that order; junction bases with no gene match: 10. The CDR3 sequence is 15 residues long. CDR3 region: CASSPRTTGEGELFF. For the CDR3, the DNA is TGTGCCAGCAGTCCGAGGACGACAGGGGAAGGGGAGCTGTTTTTT.

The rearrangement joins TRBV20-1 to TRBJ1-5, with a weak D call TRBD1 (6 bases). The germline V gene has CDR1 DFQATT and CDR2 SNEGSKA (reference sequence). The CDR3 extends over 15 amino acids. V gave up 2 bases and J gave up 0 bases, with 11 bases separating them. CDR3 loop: CSARRTEISNQPQHF. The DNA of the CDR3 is TGCAGTGCTAGAAGGACAGAGATTAGCAATCAGCCCCAGCATTTT.